This T cell receptor beta chain derives from a study of T cell repertoires in cytomegalovirus infection. Study-wide background: Use of recently identified HLA-C-restricted and well-studied HLA-B-restricted CMV epitopes was part of the study.

TCRdb reprocessed the reads via MiXCR and lists one record per CDR3 protein. Of around 360,000 distinct CDR3 sequences listed, just under 35% were seen once; the top ten hold about 13%. Germline assignment: CDR1 GTSNPN and CDR2 SVGIG (reference sequence). The CDR3 covers 14 residues. V shed 4 bases and J 1 base; nucleotides not matched to a gene: 3. On this clonotype itself: Its antigen remains unidentified.

The J gene is TRBJ2-1, the V gene TRBV30, with TRBD1 matching over 8 bases. Sequencing was performed on cultured PBMCs, taken from culture after CMV antigen stimulation. The clonotype comes from a human donor in good health (CMV status not recorded). Some clones in this sample may be carry-over from other donors' samples. The CDR3 sequence: CAWNRGRSYNEQFF. CDR3 DNA: TGTGCCTGGAACAGGGGGAGATCCTACAATGAGCAGTTCTTC.